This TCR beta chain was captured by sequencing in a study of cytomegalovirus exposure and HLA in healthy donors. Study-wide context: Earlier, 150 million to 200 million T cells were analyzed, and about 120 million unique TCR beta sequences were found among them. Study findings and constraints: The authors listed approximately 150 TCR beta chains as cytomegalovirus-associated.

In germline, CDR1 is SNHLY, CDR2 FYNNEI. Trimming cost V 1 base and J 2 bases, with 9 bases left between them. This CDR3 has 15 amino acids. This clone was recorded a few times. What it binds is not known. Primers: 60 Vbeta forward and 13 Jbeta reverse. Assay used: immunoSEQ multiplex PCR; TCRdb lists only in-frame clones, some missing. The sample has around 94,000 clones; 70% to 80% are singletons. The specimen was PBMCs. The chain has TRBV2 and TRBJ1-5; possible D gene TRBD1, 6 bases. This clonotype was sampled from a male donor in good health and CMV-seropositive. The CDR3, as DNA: TGTGCCAGCAGTGAAGAAAGGACAGGCAATCAGCCCCAGCATTTT. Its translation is CASSEERTGNQPQHF.